The 8 T cell receptor beta chains below all came from one sample that was sequenced in a study of T cells in Graves' hyperthyroidism and ophthalmopathy. TCR beta CDR3 regions were amplified from RNA transcripts. With the HTBI primer set, the TCR CDR3 went through a first round of RT-PCR. One entry per CDR3 protein results from TCRdb running MiXCR on the multiplex PCR reads. The sample lists more than 350,000 distinct CDR3 sequences; 17% were seen once. Sequenced input: blood. The receptors derive from a woman in her 30s with Graves' hyperthyroidism that later progressed to Graves' ophthalmopathy.

This clonotype has only a few counts. V usage is TRBV20-1 and J usage is TRBJ1-2; D possibly corresponds to TRBD1 (6 bases). V lost 2 bases to trimming and J lost 8 bases, with 18 bases between them. Germline values: CDR1 DFQATT, CDR2 SNEGSKA (reference sequence). This CDR3 has 14 amino acids. As DNA, the CDR3 is TGCAGTGCTAGACCGGGACAACCCGAGGGGGGCTACACCTTC. Translated, it gives CSARPGQPEGGYTF.

This clonotype was picked up many times. The CDR3 DNA reads as TGTGCCAGCAGTTTAGTCCAGGGAGAGACCCAGTACTTC. It yields the protein CASSLVQGETQYF. The chain carries TRBV12-3 or TRBV12-4 and TRBJ2-5, with a weak D call TRBD1 (5 bases). CDR3 length: 13 residues. Trimming pared 1 base from V and 4 bases from J, leaving 7 bases between.

This clonotype showed up many times. The V call is TRBV28, the J call TRBJ2-7, with unresolved D. V was clipped by 1 base and J by 1 base, with 2 bases between them. The CDR3 covers 12 residues. Germline CDR1 reads MDHEN; CDR2 reads SYDVKM. For the CDR3, the DNA is TGTGCCAGCAGTTTATATTCCTACGAGCAGTACTTC. Protein product: CASSLYSYEQYF.

Many counts were recorded for this clonotype. The chain carries TRBV12-3 or TRBV12-4 and TRBJ2-1; TRBD1 matches at 7 bases. The CDR3 has 15 amino acids. V lost 6 bases to trimming and J lost 8 bases; unmatched junction nucleotides: 13. CDR3 nucleotide sequence: TGTGCCAGCAGCTTGACGGGACAGCCTCTCGATGAGCAGTTCTTC. It translates to CASSLTGQPLDEQFF.

This clonotype has just a few counts. V usage is TRBV20-1 and J usage is TRBJ1-2; 8 bases line up with TRBD1. Germline CDR1 is DFQATT and CDR2 is SNEGSKA (reference sequence). The CDR3 loop spans 15 amino acids. Trimming took 1 base from V and 3 from J; bases not matched to a gene: 7. The CDR3 bases are TGCAGTGCTAGAGGAAGGACAGGGATTTACTATGGCTACACCTTC. Residues: CSARGRTGIYYGYTF.

This clonotype was observed at least ten times. This sequence joins TRBV11-3 and TRBJ2-5; D perhaps matches TRBD1 (5 bases). In germline, CDR1 is SGHNT, CDR2 YENEEA. Trimming removed 4 bases at V and 4 bases at J, with 10 bases between. The CDR3 is 13 residues long. CDR3 nucleotides: TGTGCCAGCAGCTCCGCCCAGGGAGAGACCCAGTACTTC. It codes for CASSSAQGETQYF.

This clonotype occurred many times. This chain joins TRBV3-1 and TRBJ1-5, with D unclear. The CDR3 totals 16 residues. The germline V gene encodes CDR1 LGHDT and CDR2 YNNKEL (reference sequence). V was pared by 1 base and J by 7 bases, with 17 bases between. The CDR3 DNA sequence: TGTGCCAGCAGCCAAGGTCCCAGCCGGCCGGGACAGCCCCAGCATTTT. Its translation is CASSQGPSRPGQPQHF. Drawing the rest from reference TRBV3-1 and TRBJ1-5, the complete variable domain is DTAVSQTPKYLVTQMGNDKSIKCEQNLGHDTMYWYKQDSKKFLKIMFSYNNKELIINETVPNRFSPKSPDKAHLNLHINSLELGDSAVYFCASSQGPSRPGQPQHFGDGTRLSIL.

The chain combines TRBV19 with TRBJ2-2, with 12 positions matching TRBD2. This CDR3 comprises 19 residues. Trimming cost V 3 bases and J 4 bases; bases outside gene matches: 12. Germline V gene sequence: CDR1 LNHDA, CDR2 SQIVND (reference sequence). CDR3 residues: CASSIMLAGGPSGTGELFF. CDR3 nucleotides: TGTGCCAGTAGTATTATGCTAGCGGGAGGGCCGTCTGGCACCGGGGAGCTGTTTTTT.